This TCR beta chain was profiled in a study of blood T cells in healthy people across ages. The CDR3 spans 14 residues. CDR1 and CDR2 from the germline V gene are DFQATT and SNEGSKA (reference sequence). V was cut by 5 bases and J by 0 bases, with 10 bases left in between. Whole-study results and caveats: Older age went with lower TCR beta diversity per million T cells, in a roughly linear way. It was held that the diversity estimates obtained from one million T cells were underestimates.

With regard to this clonotype: Its antigen remains unidentified.

A second PCR of 7 to 11 cycles used a sample-barcoded 5' primer and a J-beta primer mix. The study obtained at least 2.5 million CDR3-containing paired-end reads from every sample. TCRdb independently ran MiXCR on the 5' RACE reads; one entry per CDR3 protein. The data show 1,500,000 or so distinct CDR3 sequences, with 40% to 45% seen just once and approximately 4% held by the top ten. Sequencing input: blood. The receptor comes from a woman under 30 in good health. The genes are TRBV20-1 and TRBJ1-4, with D possibly TRBD1 on 5 matching bases. Written as DNA, the CDR3 is TGCAGTGCTTATCCGGGGGCAACTAATGAAAAACTGTTTTTT. Translated: CSAYPGATNEKLFF.